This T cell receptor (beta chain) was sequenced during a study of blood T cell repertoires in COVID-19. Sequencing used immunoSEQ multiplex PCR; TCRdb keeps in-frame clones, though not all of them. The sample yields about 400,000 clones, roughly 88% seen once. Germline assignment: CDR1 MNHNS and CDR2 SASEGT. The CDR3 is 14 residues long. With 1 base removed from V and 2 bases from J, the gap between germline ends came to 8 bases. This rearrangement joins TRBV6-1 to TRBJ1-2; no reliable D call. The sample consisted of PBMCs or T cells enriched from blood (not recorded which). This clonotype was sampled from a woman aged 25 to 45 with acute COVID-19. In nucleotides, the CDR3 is TGTGCCAGCAGTGAAGGTAACACCAACTATGGCTACACCTTC. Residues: CASSEGNTNYGYTF.